The 24 T cell receptor beta chains listed next were all sequenced from one sample in a study of CD8 T cells in ankylosing spondylitis. TCRdb re-analysed the 5' RACE reads in MiXCR, keeping a single row per CDR3 protein. The sample contains 150,000 to 200,000 distinct CDR3 sequences, under 15% of which appear only once. Specimen: blood, either unsorted or a sorted T cell fraction (not recorded which). The source is a female donor with ankylosing spondylitis or in good health (not recorded which).

This clonotype occurred a few times. This chain joins TRBV28 and TRBJ2-7; D perhaps matches TRBD2 (5 bases). The CDR3 extends over 15 amino acids. V was clipped by 6 bases and J by 3 bases, with 18 bases between them. The germline gives CDR1 MDHEN, CDR2 SYDVKM. The CDR3 DNA follows: TGTGCCAGCAGCCCCGGGGTAGGTGCCGACTACGAGCAGTACTTC. Protein: CASSPGVGADYEQYF.

This clonotype was observed a few times. The chain has TRBV28 and TRBJ2-1; D tentatively reads TRBD1 or TRBD2 (6 bases each). The CDR3 loop spans 14 amino acids. V shed 5 bases and J shed 5 bases, with 13 bases lying between them. Germline V lookup: CDR1 MDHEN, CDR2 SYDVKM. The CDR3 nucleotides are TGTGCCAGCAGTAGGGGGGTTCTGAACAATGAGCAGTTCTTC. Translating it yields CASSRGVLNNEQFF. Combining the CDR3 with reference TRBV28 and TRBJ2-1 gives the whole variable domain DVKVTQSSRYLVKRTGEKVFLECVQDMDHENMFWYRQDPGLGLRLIYFSYDVKMKEKGDIPEGYSVSREKKERFSLILESASTNQTSMYLCASSRGVLNNEQFFGPGTRLTVL.

The genes are TRBV7-9 and TRBJ1-1; TRBD1 might be the D (6 bases). Between the trimmed V and J ends, which lost 5 bases and 0 bases, there was a span of 19 bases. Germline V gene data show CDR1 as SEHNR and CDR2 as FQNEAQ (reference sequence). The CDR3 spans 17 residues. The CDR3 sequence: CASSQPRGGGMNTEAFF. DNA for the CDR3: TGTGCCAGCAGCCAGCCCAGGGGTGGGGGTATGAACACTGAAGCTTTCTTT. The full variable domain, completed using reference TRBV7-9 and TRBJ1-1, is DTGVSQNPRHKITKRGQNVTFRCDPISEHNRLYWYRQTLGQGPEFLTYFQNEAQLEKSRLLSDRFSAERPKGSFSTLEIQRTEQGDSAMYLCASSQPRGGGMNTEAFFGQGTRLTVV.

This clonotype was counted many times. The chain is built from TRBV9 and TRBJ1-2; TRBD1 matches at 7 bases. The germline V gene has CDR1 SGDLS and CDR2 YYNGEE. CDR3 length: 15 amino acids. After removal of 0 bases from V and 3 bases from J, the junction contained 5 bases not matched to a gene. The CDR3 reads CASSVGPQGDYGYTF. The CDR3 nucleotides are TGTGCCAGCAGCGTAGGACCCCAGGGGGACTATGGCTACACCTTC.

Ten or more counts support this clonotype. This chain uses TRBV24-1 with TRBJ2-7; D perhaps matches TRBD2 (6 bases). Germline CDR1 and CDR2: KGHDR and SFDVKD. There are 15 residues in the CDR3. The germline V and J ends were trimmed by 5 bases and 8 bases, with 21 bases remaining between them. The CDR3 DNA reads TGTGCCACCAGTGTTCCCCGGGAGCGGGCTGCAAAGCAGTACTTC. Its protein is CATSVPRERAAKQYF.

This clonotype was seen more than once but under ten times. This sequence joins TRBV12-3 or TRBV12-4 and TRBJ2-6; TRBD1 might be the D (6 bases). Trimming pared 3 bases from V and 2 bases from J, leaving 14 bases between. The length of the CDR3 is 17 residues. CDR3 DNA sequence: TGTGCCAGCAGTTTTCTTAGTGGGGGCCCTGGGGCCAACGTCCTGACTTTC. Amino acid sequence: CASSFLSGGPGANVLTF.

Only a few counts were recorded for this clonotype. The chain is built from TRBV19 and TRBJ1-6; D is undetermined. The V gene lost 3 bases and the J gene lost 9 bases, with 9 bases spanning the gap. The germline gives CDR1 LNHDA, CDR2 SQIVND (reference sequence). The CDR3 runs 13 residues. The CDR3 region has the DNA TGTGCCAGTAGTATTCAATTAAGTTCACCCCTCCACTTT. This translates into CASSIQLSSPLHF.

This chain joins TRBV10-3 and TRBJ1-2; maybe TRBD1 (5 bases). The CDR3 is 14 amino acids. Trimming left V 3 bases short and J 7 bases short, with 15 bases between. CDR1 and CDR2 from the germline V gene are ENHRY and SYGVKD. The CDR3 loop reads CAISDPGGAAGYTF. The CDR3 DNA reads as TGTGCCATCAGTGACCCGGGAGGGGCGGCTGGCTACACCTTC.

In this sample, this clonotype turned up many times. The chain employs TRBV7-9 and TRBJ2-2, with 9 bases matching TRBD1. The CDR3 has 13 amino acids. The germline gives CDR1 SEHNR, CDR2 FQNEAQ (reference sequence). V trimming: 5 bases; J trimming: 6 bases; junction bases outside the gene matches: 1. This CDR3 is CASSRTGAGELFF. DNA for the CDR3: TGTGCCAGCAGCCGGACAGGGGCCGGGGAGCTGTTTTTT.

There are many counts of this clonotype. The chain is built from TRBV29-1 and TRBJ2-1; D perhaps matches TRBD2 (5 bases). Looked up from germline, CDR1 is SQVTM and CDR2 is ANQGSEA. Trimming cost V 8 bases and J 8 bases, with 19 bases left between them. The CDR3 loop spans 13 amino acids. Here the CDR3 reads CSFVTGKRDEQFF. The DNA of the CDR3 is TGCAGCTTTGTAACCGGGAAGCGCGATGAGCAGTTCTTC.

This clonotype was detected many times. This rearrangement joins TRBV3-1 to TRBJ1-3; D is unclear. V lost 7 bases and J lost 2, with 6 bases in between. Germline V gene sequence: CDR1 LGHDT, CDR2 YNNKEL (reference sequence). The CDR3 spans 12 residues. CDR3 nucleotides: TGTGCCAGCACCCGAACTGGAAACACCATATATTTT. Translating gives CASTRTGNTIYF.

This clonotype has ten or more counts. The chain links TRBV29-1 to TRBJ1-2; a possible D gene is TRBD1 (6 bases). The CDR3 contains 13 residues. Germline V gene sequence: CDR1 SQVTM, CDR2 ANQGSEA. The V end was cut by 4 bases, the J end by 3 bases, with 12 bases between. The DNA of the CDR3 is TGCAGCGTTGTGGTTGGGGGCTACTATGGCTACACCTTC. Encoded protein: CSVVVGGYYGYTF.

The chain has TRBV11-2 and TRBJ2-1, with D possibly being TRBD2 (5 bases). Trimming left V 6 bases short and J 13 bases short, with 19 bases between. The CDR3 is made up of 13 amino acids. Germline CDR1 SGHAT, CDR2 FQNNGV. The CDR3 loop reads CASSQTDFGNQFF. In DNA form, the CDR3 reads TGTGCCAGCAGTCAAACGGATTTCGGGAATCAGTTCTTC.

This clonotype was found a few times. This chain connects TRBV2 to TRBJ2-1; TRBD2 might be the D (6 bases). In germline, CDR1 is SNHLY, CDR2 FYNNEI. V gave up 2 bases and J gave up 9 bases, with 11 bases separating them. CDR3 length: 13 residues. CDR3 residues: CASSEMEGIEQFF. The CDR3 region has the DNA TGTGCCAGCAGTGAAATGGAGGGAATTGAGCAGTTCTTC.

There are many counts of this clonotype. The chain recombines TRBV10-3 with TRBJ2-7; D call uncertain. The CDR3 is made up of 14 amino acids. Germline V CDR1 and CDR2: ENHRY, SYGVKD. Trimming took off 0 bases at V and 1 base at J, with 7 bases between the two ends. In DNA, the CDR3 is TGTGCCATCAGTGAGTCGGGTATTTCCTACGAGCAGTACTTC. As protein: CAISESGISYEQYF.

This clonotype was seen ten or more times. The V gene is TRBV12-3 or TRBV12-4, the J gene TRBJ2-2; D may be TRBD1 or TRBD2 (6 bases each). The CDR3 length is 14 residues. V was shortened by 3 bases and J by 6 bases, with 11 bases between the two germline ends. For the CDR3, the DNA is TGTGCCAGCAGTTTGCAGGAGGGGGCCGGGGAGCTGTTTTTT. It specifies CASSLQEGAGELFF.

The chain couples TRBV7-9 to TRBJ2-5; D is possibly TRBD1 (6 bases). Germline lookup yields CDR1 SEHNR and CDR2 FQNEAQ (reference sequence). The CDR3 covers 14 residues. Trimming stripped 4 bases from V and 3 bases from J, with 12 bases between. CDR3 region: CASSSPQGEETQYF. In DNA form, the CDR3 reads TGTGCCAGCAGCTCGCCACAGGGAGAAGAGACCCAGTACTTC.

This CDR3 reads CASSYSRGKAPAYEQYF. Here the CDR3 DNA reads TGTGCCAGCAGTTACTCGAGGGGCAAAGCACCAGCCTACGAGCAGTACTTC. V and J are TRBV6-2 or TRBV6-3 and TRBJ2-7, with D perhaps given as TRBD1 or TRBD2 (5 bases each). This CDR3 comprises 17 residues. V lost 0 bases and J lost 2, with 17 bases in between. Germline CDR1 reads MNHEY; CDR2 reads SVGEGT.

V and J are TRBV7-6 and TRBJ2-1, with D unclear. Per the germline V gene, CDR1 is SGHVS and CDR2 is FNYEAQ. V lost 5 bases and J lost 7, with 15 bases in between. This CDR3 region has 14 residues. CDR3 amino acids: CASSAYLGRNEQFF. The DNA of the CDR3 is TGTGCCAGCAGCGCTTATCTCGGTCGGAATGAGCAGTTCTTC.

In its sample, this clonotype was seen many times. This chain links TRBV12-3 or TRBV12-4 with TRBJ2-1; 8 positions match TRBD2. J gave up 6 bases and V 6 bases, and 10 bases lay outside the gene matches. There are 15 residues in the CDR3. This chain's CDR3 is CASRASGSGFNEQFF. CDR3 coding DNA: TGTGCCAGCAGGGCAAGCGGGAGTGGGTTCAATGAGCAGTTCTTC.

As for this clonotype: A junction end diverges from the germline sequence, so it may reflect a read error. This chain joins TRBV9 and TRBJ2-7; D might be TRBD2 (6 bases). Germline V gives CDR1 SGDLS, CDR2 YYNGEE. The CDR3 sequence is 14 residues long. The DNA for the CDR3 is TGTGCCAGCAGCGTAGGGGGGGAAACCTACGGGCAGTACTTC. Amino acid sequence: CASSVGGETYGQYF.

This clonotype was picked up a small number of times. This rearrangement joins TRBV4-1 to TRBJ2-7, with 8 bases fitting TRBD1. This CDR3 spans 16 amino acids. V shed 4 bases, J shed 3 bases, and the junction held 11 bases outside the gene matches. Germline values: CDR1 MGHRA, CDR2 YSYEKL. The CDR3, as DNA: TGCGCCAGCAGCCGACAAATAGGGACAGGACTCTACGAGCAGTACTTC. It codes for CASSRQIGTGLYEQYF.

This clonotype was counted a few times. The rearrangement uses TRBV6-1 and TRBJ2-2; no clear D. The CDR3 totals 16 residues. Per germline, CDR1 MNHNS and CDR2 SASEGT. Trimming took off 7 bases at V and 3 bases at J, with 18 bases between the two ends. CDR3 DNA sequence: TGTGCCAGCAACTGGAGATCGACATCTTACACCGGGGAGCTGTTTTTT. Translating gives CASNWRSTSYTGELFF.

This clonotype was counted ten times or more. This chain connects TRBV6-1 to TRBJ2-1; 12 nucleotides match TRBD2. V shed 2 bases and J 8 bases; nucleotides not matched to a gene: 4. This CDR3 has 15 residues. Germline assignment: CDR1 MNHNS and CDR2 SASEGT. CDR3 nucleotide sequence: TGTGCCAGCAGTGAATTCCCTAGCGGGAGGGATGAGCAGTTCTTC. As protein: CASSEFPSGRDEQFF.